These T cell receptor beta chains were read from a single sample in a study of OX40 agonist ivuxolimab in advanced cancers. Sequencing used immunoSEQ multiplex PCR; TCRdb keeps in-frame clones, though not all of them. Here the sample spans some 44,000 clones, 70% to 90% being singletons. Sequenced material: CD4+ or CD8+ T cells sorted from blood, taken in a trial of the OX40 agonist ivuxolimab. All receptors derive from an adult with an advanced solid tumor such as melanoma, head and neck, liver or kidney cancer. Both conserved end residues are part of each CDR3. Fields, in order: V gene, J gene, CDR3 length, D gene, clone size, CDR3 protein, CDR3 DNA. The D gene is left open where the match is weak. Expanded clones get a size class; other rows say once, few or many, or leave the size out.

v_gene: TRBV5-1; j_gene: TRBJ2-3; len: 15; d_gene: .; abundance: medium-sized; CDR3aa: CASSLAELVPDTQYF; CDR3nt: TGCGCCAGCAGCTTGGCAGAACTAGTCCCAGATACGCAGTATTTT
v_gene: TRBV29-1; j_gene: TRBJ2-1; len: 14; d_gene: .; abundance: .; CDR3aa: CSVEGTARHREQFF; CDR3nt: TGCAGCGTGGAAGGGACCGCCCGGCACCGTGAGCAGTTCTTC
v_gene: TRBV5-4; j_gene: TRBJ1-5; len: 15; d_gene: TRBD1; abundance: once; CDR3aa: CASSLDRGLGQPQHF; CDR3nt: TGTGCCAGCAGCTTGGACAGGGGGCTTGGACAGCCCCAGCATTTT
v_gene: TRBV6-1; j_gene: TRBJ1-5; len: 15; d_gene: .; abundance: .; CDR3aa: CASSGREGVHQPQHF; CDR3nt: TGTGCCAGCAGCGGGAGAGAAGGGGTGCATCAGCCCCAGCATTTT
v_gene: TRBV27; j_gene: TRBJ1-2; len: 13; d_gene: .; abundance: .; CDR3aa: CASSHGPGGGYTF; CDR3nt: TGTGCCAGCAGTCACGGACCGGGGGGTGGCTACACCTTC
v_gene: TRBV7-2; j_gene: TRBJ1-4; len: 16; d_gene: TRBD1; abundance: .; CDR3aa: CASSLVGDRGREKLFF; CDR3nt: TGTGCCAGCAGCTTAGTCGGGGACAGGGGGCGAGAAAAACTGTTTTTT
v_gene: TRBV10-3; j_gene: TRBJ2-2; len: 17; d_gene: TRBD1; abundance: .; CDR3aa: CAISESLGQDNTGELFF; CDR3nt: TGTGCCATCAGTGAGTCGCTGGGACAGGATAACACCGGGGAGCTGTTTTTT
v_gene: TRBV5-8; j_gene: TRBJ1-3; len: 13; d_gene: .; abundance: .; CDR3aa: CASSLGAGNTIYF; CDR3nt: TGTGCCAGCAGCTTGGGTGCTGGAAACACCATATATTTT
v_gene: TRBV6-5; j_gene: TRBJ2-7; len: 14; d_gene: .; abundance: many; CDR3aa: CASSPGTGALEQYF; CDR3nt: TGTGCCAGCAGTCCAGGGACTGGGGCTCTCGAGCAGTACTTC
v_gene: TRBV4-1; j_gene: TRBJ2-4; len: 16; d_gene: TRBD2; abundance: once; CDR3aa: CASSQENSGASNIQYF; CDR3nt: TGCGCCAGCAGCCAAGAAAATAGCGGGGCGTCAAACATTCAGTACTTC
v_gene: TRBV7-8; j_gene: TRBJ1-4; len: 14; d_gene: .; abundance: .; CDR3aa: CASSLKGVREKLFF; CDR3nt: TGTGCCAGCAGCTTAAAGGGGGTCCGTGAAAAACTGTTTTTT
v_gene: TRBV9; j_gene: TRBJ2-3; len: 11; d_gene: .; abundance: .; CDR3aa: CASSATDTQYF; CDR3nt: TGTGCCAGCAGCGCCACAGATACGCAGTATTTT
v_gene: TRBV7-6; j_gene: TRBJ1-2; len: 15; d_gene: .; abundance: medium-sized; CDR3aa: CASSEGREGIYGYTF; CDR3nt: TGTGCCAGCAGCGAGGGCAGGGAGGGCATCTATGGCTACACCTTC
v_gene: TRBV11-3; j_gene: TRBJ2-5; len: 13; d_gene: .; abundance: .; CDR3aa: CASSSTERETQYF; CDR3nt: TGTGCCAGCAGTTCGACAGAACGAGAGACCCAGTACTTC
v_gene: TRBV28; j_gene: TRBJ1-1; len: 13; d_gene: .; abundance: .; CDR3aa: CASRGLMNTEAFF; CDR3nt: TGTGCCAGCAGGGGACTGATGAACACTGAAGCTTTCTTT
v_gene: TRBV6-6; j_gene: TRBJ1-3; len: 16; d_gene: .; abundance: medium-sized; CDR3aa: CASSRDSREAGNTIYF; CDR3nt: TGTGCCAGCAGTAGGGATAGCAGGGAGGCTGGAAACACCATATATTTT
v_gene: TRBV9; j_gene: TRBJ2-5; len: 14; d_gene: .; abundance: .; CDR3aa: CASSVRPAPETQYF; CDR3nt: TGTGCCAGCAGCGTAAGACCCGCGCCGGAGACCCAGTACTTC
v_gene: TRBV27; j_gene: TRBJ1-6; len: 16; d_gene: .; abundance: .; CDR3aa: CASSLGGGLYNSPLHF; CDR3nt: TGTGCCAGCAGTCTCGGCGGAGGGTTGTATAATTCACCCCTCCACTTT
v_gene: TRBV4-3; j_gene: TRBJ2-7; len: 16; d_gene: .; abundance: .; CDR3aa: CASSQEGPGTNYEQYF; CDR3nt: TGCGCCAGCAGCCAAGAAGGTCCGGGAACCAACTACGAGCAGTACTTC
v_gene: TRBV7-9; j_gene: TRBJ1-1; len: 14; d_gene: .; abundance: .; CDR3aa: CASSPPQGSYEAFF; CDR3nt: TGTGCCAGCAGCCCCCCCCAGGGGAGCTATGAAGCTTTCTTT
v_gene: TRBV4-3; j_gene: TRBJ2-1; len: 17; d_gene: TRBD2; abundance: .; CDR3aa: CASSQDFSGGASNEQFF; CDR3nt: TGCGCCAGCAGCCAAGATTTTAGCGGGGGGGCATCGAATGAGCAGTTCTTC
v_gene: TRBV5-1; j_gene: TRBJ1-5; len: 18; d_gene: .; abundance: .; CDR3aa: CASSLLGGRRQSNQPQHF; CDR3nt: TGCGCCAGCAGCCTTTTAGGGGGGCGTCGGCAAAGCAATCAGCCCCAGCATTTT
v_gene: TRBV4-3; j_gene: TRBJ2-2; len: 14; d_gene: TRBD2; abundance: .; CDR3aa: CASGGGDGTGELFF; CDR3nt: TGCGCCAGCGGGGGAGGGGATGGCACCGGGGAGCTGTTTTTT
v_gene: TRBV14; j_gene: TRBJ2-5; len: 15; d_gene: TRBD1; abundance: .; CDR3aa: CASSQRQGPRETQYF; CDR3nt: TGTGCCAGCAGCCAACGACAGGGACCCCGGGAGACCCAGTACTTC
v_gene: TRBV4-3; j_gene: TRBJ1-2; len: 14; d_gene: .; abundance: .; CDR3aa: CASSRVSGTGGYTF; CDR3nt: TGCGCCAGCAGCAGAGTTTCCGGGACGGGTGGCTACACCTTC
v_gene: TRBV4-3; j_gene: TRBJ2-3; len: 16; d_gene: .; abundance: .; CDR3aa: CASSQEGRWGTDTQYF; CDR3nt: TGCGCCAGCAGCCAAGAGGGCAGGTGGGGCACAGATACGCAGTATTTT
v_gene: TRBV30; j_gene: TRBJ1-1; len: 14; d_gene: .; abundance: few; CDR3aa: CAWSARDLGTEAFF; CDR3nt: TGTGCCTGGAGTGCGAGAGACTTGGGGACTGAAGCTTTCTTT
v_gene: TRBV7-8; j_gene: TRBJ1-5; len: 14; d_gene: .; abundance: .; CDR3aa: CASSPTGPGQPQHF; CDR3nt: TGTGCCAGCAGCCCAACAGGTCCAGGTCAGCCCCAGCATTTT
v_gene: TRBV5-4; j_gene: TRBJ2-3; len: 15; d_gene: TRBD2; abundance: .; CDR3aa: CASSPGLASTDTQYF; CDR3nt: TGTGCCAGCAGCCCGGGACTAGCTAGCACAGATACGCAGTATTTT
v_gene: TRBV20-1; j_gene: TRBJ2-1; len: 10; d_gene: TRBD2; abundance: once; CDR3aa: CSGGGNEQFF; CDR3nt: TGCAGTGGCGGGGGGAATGAGCAGTTCTTC
v_gene: TRBV25-1; j_gene: TRBJ2-3; len: 12; d_gene: .; abundance: .; CDR3aa: CASSDDTYTQYF; CDR3nt: TGTGCCAGCAGTGATGACACTTATACGCAGTATTTT
v_gene: TRBV5-6; j_gene: TRBJ1-1; len: 12; d_gene: .; abundance: .; CDR3aa: CASSGAGAEAFF; CDR3nt: TGTGCCAGCAGCGGGGCAGGGGCCGAAGCTTTCTTT
v_gene: TRBV7-3; j_gene: TRBJ2-2; len: 14; d_gene: TRBD2; abundance: .; CDR3aa: CASSLGTTTRELFF; CDR3nt: TGTGCCAGCAGCTTAGGGACTACGACTAGGGAGCTGTTTTTT
v_gene: TRBV7-8; j_gene: TRBJ2-7; len: 14; d_gene: .; abundance: .; CDR3aa: CASSLDGGLLEQYF; CDR3nt: TGTGCCAGCAGCTTAGACGGCGGACTCCTCGAGCAGTACTTC
v_gene: TRBV10-3; j_gene: TRBJ2-5; len: 17; d_gene: TRBD1; abundance: once; CDR3aa: CAISDPEGQGYGETQYF; CDR3nt: TGTGCCATCAGTGATCCGGAGGGACAGGGTTATGGAGAGACCCAGTACTTC
v_gene: TRBV27; j_gene: TRBJ2-5; len: 14; d_gene: .; abundance: .; CDR3aa: CASSSYGVQETQYF; CDR3nt: TGTGCCAGCAGTTCCTATGGGGTCCAAGAGACCCAGTACTTC
v_gene: TRBV28; j_gene: TRBJ1-5; len: 12; d_gene: .; abundance: .; CDR3aa: CASMGGSQPQHF; CDR3nt: TGTGCCAGCATGGGGGGGAGCCAGCCCCAGCATTTT
v_gene: TRBV6-5; j_gene: TRBJ2-5; len: 13; d_gene: .; abundance: .; CDR3aa: CASSYKGEETQYF; CDR3nt: TGTGCCAGCAGTTACAAAGGGGAGGAGACCCAGTACTTC
v_gene: TRBV5-4; j_gene: TRBJ2-6; len: 15; d_gene: TRBD1; abundance: .; CDR3aa: CASSPDRDGANVLTF; CDR3nt: TGTGCCAGCAGCCCTGACAGGGATGGGGCCAACGTCCTGACTTTC
v_gene: TRBV6-5; j_gene: TRBJ1-5; len: 14; d_gene: .; abundance: .; CDR3aa: CASSLGRSNQPQHF; CDR3nt: TGTGCCAGCAGCCTGGGAAGGAGCAATCAGCCCCAGCATTTT
v_gene: TRBV7-6; j_gene: TRBJ2-1; len: 14; d_gene: .; abundance: few; CDR3aa: CASRAFQGGGEQFF; CDR3nt: TGTGCCAGCAGAGCATTCCAAGGGGGGGGTGAGCAGTTCTTC
v_gene: TRBV6-6; j_gene: TRBJ2-3; len: 15; d_gene: .; abundance: .; CDR3aa: CASSSPPGETDTQYF; CDR3nt: TGTGCCAGCAGTTCCCCCCCAGGGGAAACAGATACGCAGTATTTT
v_gene: TRBV7-3; j_gene: TRBJ1-1; len: 13; d_gene: .; abundance: .; CDR3aa: CASSSGRNTEAFF; CDR3nt: TGTGCCAGCTCCTCGGGGAGAAACACTGAAGCTTTCTTT
v_gene: TRBV19; j_gene: TRBJ1-5; len: 20; d_gene: TRBD1; abundance: .; CDR3aa: CASSTKRQGDGWYGNQPQHF; CDR3nt: TGTGCCAGTAGTACGAAAAGACAGGGGGACGGTTGGTATGGCAATCAGCCCCAGCATTTT
v_gene: TRBV7-9; j_gene: TRBJ2-7; len: 14; d_gene: .; abundance: once; CDR3aa: CASSLGTQGYEQYF; CDR3nt: TGTGCCAGCAGCTTGGGTACACAGGGTTACGAGCAGTACTTC
v_gene: TRBV5-4; j_gene: TRBJ1-2; len: 13; d_gene: .; abundance: .; CDR3aa: CASSYKGGGGYTF; CDR3nt: TGTGCCAGCAGCTACAAAGGTGGAGGCGGCTACACCTTC
v_gene: TRBV27; j_gene: TRBJ2-1; len: 16; d_gene: TRBD2; abundance: .; CDR3aa: CASSLVPGGAYNEQFF; CDR3nt: TGTGCCAGCAGTTTAGTTCCGGGGGGGGCCTACAATGAGCAGTTCTTC
v_gene: TRBV6-5; j_gene: TRBJ2-7; len: 15; d_gene: .; abundance: few; CDR3aa: CASSYGSGGHYEQYF; CDR3nt: TGTGCCAGCAGTTACGGGTCCGGGGGGCACTACGAGCAGTACTTC
v_gene: TRBV6-1; j_gene: TRBJ1-2; len: 11; d_gene: .; abundance: .; CDR3aa: CASGLIDGYTF; CDR3nt: TGTGCCAGCGGGCTTATAGACGGCTACACCTTC
v_gene: TRBV7-8; j_gene: TRBJ1-1; len: 15; d_gene: .; abundance: .; CDR3aa: CASSLASRGETEAFF; CDR3nt: TGTGCCAGCAGCTTAGCGAGTAGGGGGGAGACTGAAGCTTTCTTT
v_gene: TRBV7-9; j_gene: TRBJ1-2; len: 15; d_gene: TRBD1; abundance: .; CDR3aa: CASSLGGQINYGYTF; CDR3nt: TGTGCCAGCAGCTTAGGGGGACAGATAAACTATGGCTACACCTTC
v_gene: TRBV19; j_gene: TRBJ1-1; len: 15; d_gene: .; abundance: .; CDR3aa: CASSIREIMNTEAFF; CDR3nt: TGTGCCAGTAGTATTAGGGAGATCATGAACACTGAAGCTTTCTTT